These 10 T cell receptor beta chains were sequenced from one sample in a study of technical replicates of blood from several donors. This table comes from immunoSEQ multiplex PCR, and its TCRdb copy is limited to in-frame clones, with some not included. The sample consists of about 80,000 clones, approximately 94% of them appearing once. The specimen was T cells isolated from PBMCs. Receptors originate from a human donor in good health.

This chain joins TRBV4-1 and TRBJ2-2; 13 nucleotides agree with TRBD2. With 4 bases clipped from V and 1 base from J, the junction kept 18 bases outside the gene matches. The germline CDR1 and CDR2 sequences are MGHRA and YSYEKL. There are 22 residues in the CDR3. Written as DNA, the CDR3 is TGCGCCAGCAGCCTAACCATCAGCAGGGAACTAGCGGGAGGGAGGAACACCGGGGAGCTGTTTTTT. This translates into CASSLTISRELAGGRNTGELFF.

The V and J genes are TRBV18 and TRBJ2-3; TRBD2 might be the D (6 bases). The CDR3 consists of 15 residues. Germline CDR1 KGHSH, CDR2 LQKENI. V was clipped by 3 bases and J by 0 bases, with 10 bases between them. The CDR3 DNA is TGTGCCAGCTCACCTAGCGGAGGTAGCACAGATACGCAGTATTTT. Translated, it gives CASSPSGGSTDTQYF.

V usage is TRBV5-4 and J usage is TRBJ1-1; 8 bases match TRBD1. CDR3 length: 12 amino acids. Trimming at V came to 7 bases and at J to 4 bases, leaving 3 bases not matched to a gene. CDR1 and CDR2 (germline): SGHNT, YYREEE (reference sequence). The CDR3 sequence: CASETGGTEAFF. The CDR3 nucleotides are TGTGCCAGCGAAACAGGGGGCACTGAAGCTTTCTTT.

The rearrangement links TRBV30 to TRBJ1-1; no clear D gene. Germline V gene lookup returns CDR1 GTSNPN and CDR2 SVGIG (reference sequence). CDR3 length equals 9 residues. V was cut by 7 bases and J by 8 bases, with 8 bases left in between. CDR3 region: CAYYPEAFF. Here the CDR3 DNA reads TGTGCCTACTACCCCGAAGCTTTCTTT.

The rearrangement links TRBV6-5 to TRBJ2-5; TRBD1 might be the D (5 bases). Germline values: CDR1 MNHEY, CDR2 SVGAGI. The V and J ends lost 4 bases and 1 base respectively, with 13 bases between them. This CDR3 spans 15 amino acids. The CDR3, as DNA: TGTGCCAGCAGTTCCCTCAGGGCAGTCCAAGAGACCCAGTACTTC. This encodes CASSSLRAVQETQYF.

This chain joins TRBV11-2 and TRBJ1-2, with 7 bases aligning to TRBD1. Losses at the gene ends were 4 bases for V and 4 bases for J; bases not matched to a gene: 6. The CDR3 length is 14 residues. Germline CDR1 is SGHAT and CDR2 is FQNNGV. Written as DNA, the CDR3 is TGTGCCAGCAGCTCCCTAGGGACAGTCTATGGCTACACCTTC. It is translated as CASSSLGTVYGYTF. Full variable domain (remainder filled in from reference TRBV11-2 and TRBJ1-2): EAGVAQSPRYKIIEKRQSVAFWCNPISGHATLYWYQQILGQGPKLLIQFQNNGVVDDSQLPKDRFSAERLKGVDSTLKIQPAKLEDSAVYLCASSSLGTVYGYTFGSGTRLTVV.

This chain joins TRBV10-3 and TRBJ2-4; D is possibly TRBD1 (5 bases). CDR3 length equals 15 residues. Germline values: CDR1 ENHRY, CDR2 SYGVKD. Between the trimmed V and J ends, which lost 3 bases and 0 bases, there was a span of 9 bases. The CDR3, as DNA: TGTGCCATCAGTGAAGGGGTTCTAGCCAAAAACATTCAGTACTTC. It encodes CAISEGVLAKNIQYF.

The V call is TRBV19, the J call TRBJ2-4; 8 bases are shared with TRBD1. The V gene's germline CDR1 is LNHDA and CDR2 SQIVND (reference sequence). This CDR3 spans 16 amino acids. V was clipped by 3 bases and J by 6 bases; unmatched bases: 10. The CDR3 sequence: CASSITFRTGGNIQYF. In DNA, the CDR3 is TGTGCCAGTAGTATCACTTTTCGCACAGGGGGAAACATTCAGTACTTC.

This clone was counted only a few times. This chain links TRBV2 with TRBJ1-2; 12 bases are shared with TRBD1. Germline lookup yields CDR1 SNHLY and CDR2 FYNNEI. Losses at the gene ends were 8 bases for V and 7 bases for J; bases not matched to a gene: 5. This CDR3 region has 13 residues. CDR3 amino acids: CASWDRGPGGYTF. CDR3 DNA: TGTGCCAGCTGGGACAGGGGGCCCGGTGGCTACACCTTC.

This clone is a singleton in its sample. The rearrangement uses TRBV7-6 and TRBJ2-5, with D possibly TRBD1 on 5 matching bases. Deletions cut 4 bases from V and 4 bases from J, with 13 bases between. The germline gives CDR1 SGHVS, CDR2 FNYEAQ. This CDR3 region has 14 residues. CDR3 protein: CASSSQAQGETQYF. DNA of the CDR3: TGTGCCAGCAGCTCACAGGCCCAGGGAGAGACCCAGTACTTC.